The text below deals with one TCR beta chain. Its cognate antigen is unknown. In generating TCR beta cDNA, 5'RACE template switching with UMIs was used. With the 5' RACE reads reprocessed, TCRdb shows one record per CDR3 protein and no DNA. The sample has about 150,000 distinct CDR3 sequences. Germline lookup yields CDR1 MNHEY and CDR2 SVGAGI. CDR3 size: 16 residues. This sample is part of a study of T cells expressing NK-cell markers. Study background: From sorted CD3+CD56+NKG2C+, CD3+CD56+NKG2C- and CD3+CD56-NKG2C+ T cells came the TCR beta repertoires. Findings and limits, study-wide: Also leading the CD3+CD56-NKG2C+ fraction in a handful of donors were these clonotypes. For over five donors, the dominant NKG2C+ clonotypes made up about 1.0-7.5% of their CD8+ T cells.

The sequenced sample was blood T cells: a sorted CD56 or NKG2C T cell subset, CD4+ or CD8+ T cells, or bulk PBMC T cells (not recorded which). The TCR comes from a man aged 18 to 29 in good health. This sequence joins TRBV6-5 and TRBJ2-7. The CDR3: CASSYSGRVDPYEQYF.